This TCR beta chain was identified in a study of cytomegalovirus exposure and HLA in healthy donors. General observations from the study: As confirmed in vitro, a few CMV-associated chains were specific for CMV antigens.

PCR amplification relied on 60 Vbeta primers (plus 13 Jbeta primers). Original methodology: Approximately 10 million shared chains were among tens of millions of unique TCR beta chains counted in a later analysis. Assay: immunoSEQ multiplex PCR; the TCRdb copy retains only in-frame clones and omits some. Clone size and V and J calls were adopted from that table, with D and trimming inferred from the DNA. The data show about 200,000 clones, about an eighth seen once. As to this clone: Antigen specificity is unknown.

The ends were cut back, 2 bases at V and 8 bases at J, with 18 bases in the middle. The CDR3 length is 16 residues. Germline V gene data show CDR1 as MDHEN and CDR2 as SYDVKM. This receptor was taken from a man in his fifties in good health and CMV-seropositive. Sequenced sample: PBMCs. The chain links TRBV28 to TRBJ1-4; no reliable D call. The CDR3 region has the DNA TGTGCCAGCAGTTTAAAGGTGCTCCGCGGAGGCGAAAAACTGTTTTTT. Residues: CASSLKVLRGGEKLFF.